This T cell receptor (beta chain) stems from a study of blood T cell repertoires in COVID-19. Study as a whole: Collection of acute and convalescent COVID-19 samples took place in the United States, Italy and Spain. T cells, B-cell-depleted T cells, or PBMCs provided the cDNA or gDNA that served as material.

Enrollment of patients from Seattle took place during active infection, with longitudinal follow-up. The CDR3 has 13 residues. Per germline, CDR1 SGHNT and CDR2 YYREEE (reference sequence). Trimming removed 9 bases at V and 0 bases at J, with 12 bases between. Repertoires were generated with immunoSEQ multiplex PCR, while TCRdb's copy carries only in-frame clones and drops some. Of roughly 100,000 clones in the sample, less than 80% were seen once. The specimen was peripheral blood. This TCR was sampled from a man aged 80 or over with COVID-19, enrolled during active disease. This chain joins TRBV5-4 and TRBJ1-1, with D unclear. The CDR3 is CATSRGLNTEAFF. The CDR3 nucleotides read TGTGCCACCTCGAGAGGGCTGAACACTGAAGCTTTCTTT. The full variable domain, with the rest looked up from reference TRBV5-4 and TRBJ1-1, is ETGVTQSPTHLIKTRGQQVTLRCSSQSGHNTVSWYQQALGQGPQFIFQYYREEENGRGNFPPRFSGLQFPNYSSELNVNALELDDSALYLCATSRGLNTEAFFGQGTRLTVV.